This record concerns one T cell receptor beta chain sequence. Its antigen is unknown. The sample holds no much larger clone one base away, and base qualities are not on file. The germline V gene (reference sequence) provides CDR1 SGHKS and CDR2 YYEKEE. Deletion took 4 bases off V and 8 bases off J, with a span of 16 bases between the germline ends. Measured from the cysteine to the phenylalanine, the CDR3 is 14 residues long. This entry keeps only the CDR3 DNA: 42 bases, framed from base 1. Sequencing was carried out with an Illumina NovaSeq 6000. TCRalpha and TCRbeta cDNA libraries were built by 5'RACE with constant-segment primers, adding sample barcodes and unique molecular identifiers. Trizol reagent was used to extract RNA from every sample. Library amplification was performed in two PCR steps, and a second sample barcode and Illumina TruSeq adapters were introduced in the second step. Sequencing of libraries was performed on an Illumina NovaSeq with 2 x 150 bp paired-end reads. The paper's processing steps were these. Demultiplexing of reads and collapsing into UMI-guided consensus sequences were performed with migec v1.2.7. With mixcr v2.1.11, UMI consensuses were aligned to TRA and TRB V and J templates and assembled into clonotypes. A clonotype was counted as expanded or contracted only if both edgeR and NoisET called the change significant, with noise models trained on biological replicates. For edgeR calls, a false discovery rate-adjusted p below 0.01 and a log2 fold-change threshold of 1 were applied. PCA with hierarchical clustering of max-normalized trajectories of the 1000 most abundant clonotypes was used as exploratory dynamics analysis. The CD4 or CD8 phenotype of responding clones was assigned using the separately sequenced CD4+ and CD8+ repertoires. Using fastp at Q25 and MiXCR, TCRdb reprocessed the public reads and kept productive beta chains. Identical CDR3 proteins give one entry, which carries the most common genes and DNA. The V and J calls come from TCRdb's annotation, not from the publication. Present in this sample are about 260,000 distinct CDR3 sequences, 15% to 20% of which were seen just once. Together, the top ten hold around 21% of the sample.

Ficoll-Paque density gradient centrifugation was used to isolate PBMCs. These data are taken from a study of T-cell memory formation after mild COVID-19 (dated by TCRdb to the early 2020s). Study-level background: Most TCR sequence clusters were specific to one of the two donors. In two donors, T-cell clones that expanded and contracted after mild COVID-19 were tracked by sequencing TCRalpha and TCRbeta repertoires over time. The cohort comprised two young, previously healthy adult volunteers, one female and one male.

Study-level results and caveats: The study included only a couple of mild cases, and larger cohorts that include severe cases with pre-infection samples were judged to be necessary. Clones contracting from day 15 to 85 had balanced CD4/CD8 phenotypes, while a second wave expanding from day 15 to 37 was biased towards CD4+. Whether the second-wave clones peaking on day 37 were SARS-CoV-2 specific was not confirmed. Contracting CD4+ clones turned up mainly in the CM and EM memory subsets, whereas EMRA was where CD8+ clones were enriched. Some responding clones were detected in pre-infection memory, which suggested that pre-existing cross-reactive memory T cells had joined the SARS-CoV-2 response.

The source is a man aged 18 to 35 who had mild COVID-19 (a few samples of this study predate the infection). The sample titles of this study are shuffled in the database, so cell type and time point are left out; the donor was told from shared clones. The chain is made from TRBV5-5 and TRBJ2-1, with no reliable assignment of the D segment. The sample comprised PBMCs or a T cell subset sorted from them (not recorded which). The base sequence is TGTGCCAGCAGCCCCGGGTGGTTCGTGGATGAGCAGTTCTTC. Translated, it reads CASSPGWFVDEQFF. With the portions outside the CDR3 filled from the reference TRBV5-5 and TRBJ2-1 genes, the complete variable region becomes DAGVTQSPTHLIKTRGQQVTLRCSPISGHKSVSWYQQVLGQGPQFIFQYYEKEERGRGNFPDRFSARQFPNYSSELNVNALLLGDSALYLCASSPGWFVDEQFFGPGTRLTVL.